These 24 T cell receptor beta chains came from one sample sequenced in a study of shared clonotypes between healthy human individuals. The assay was immunoSEQ multiplex PCR, and TCRdb's table has in-frame clones only and misses some. The data contain 90,000 to 130,000 clones, around 65% of them seen just once; the ten biggest clones take up roughly 22%. The specimen sequenced was memory CD8+ T cells sorted from blood. Subset here: CD45RO+ cells pooled with CCR7-negative TemRA cells. The receptors were gathered from a woman aged 25 to 39 in good health.

This clone showed up just once. The chain combines TRBV9 with TRBJ1-4; 9 positions match TRBD1. After removal of 5 bases from V and 6 bases from J, the junction contained 20 bases not matched to a gene. This CDR3 is built from 19 residues. In germline, CDR1 is SGDLS, CDR2 YYNGEE. This CDR3 reads CASRPGVGTGTLGDEKLFF. The CDR3 DNA reads as TGTGCCAGCAGGCCGGGAGTAGGGACAGGGACTTTGGGGGATGAAAAACTGTTTTTT.

This chain joins TRBV28 and TRBJ2-3; D ambiguous. CDR3 size: 14 residues. Germline V gene sequence: CDR1 MDHEN, CDR2 SYDVKM. Trimming stripped 5 bases from V and 7 bases from J, with 16 bases between. CDR3 sequence: CASSLQAGSYTQYF. In nucleotides, the CDR3 is TGTGCCAGCAGTCTCCAAGCTGGTAGCTATACGCAGTATTTT.

This clone was counted at least ten times. The J gene is TRBJ2-2, the V gene TRBV6-4; D unresolved. The CDR3 loop spans 13 amino acids. In germline, CDR1 is MRHNA, CDR2 SNTAGT. V was pared by 2 bases and J by 5 bases, with 6 bases between. CDR3 in DNA: TGTGCCAGCAGTGACGTGGCGACCGGGGAGCTGTTTTTT. Encoded protein: CASSDVATGELFF.

The chain recombines TRBV7-3 with TRBJ2-7; D is possibly TRBD2 (6 bases). Germline V CDR1 and CDR2: SGHTA, FQGTGA. Trimming left V 5 bases short and J 12 bases short, with 26 bases between. CDR3 length: 15 amino acids. CDR3 coding DNA: TGTGCCAGCAGCCCAGGCGATGACGGGGAGGTGGGCAGGTACTTC. Residues: CASSPGDDGEVGRYF.

The gene calls are TRBV19 and TRBJ2-1; the match to TRBD2 covers 8 bases. This CDR3 spans 17 amino acids. Trimming cost V 4 bases and J 5 bases; bases outside gene matches: 13. CDR1 and CDR2 (germline): LNHDA, SQIVND (reference sequence). The CDR3 nucleotides read TGTGCCAGTAGTACCCGGTTGGGCGGGAGGATGGACAATGAGCAGTTCTTC. Amino acids: CASSTRLGGRMDNEQFF.

The chain carries TRBV28 and TRBJ1-1, with 7 bases matching TRBD1. This CDR3 has 15 residues. Germline-derived CDR1 and CDR2 are MDHEN and SYDVKM. J lost 5 bases, V lost 5 bases, and 11 bases had no gene match. The CDR3 DNA reads TGTGCCAGCAGTGAGAGAAGGACAGGTCTGACTGAAGCTTTCTTT. This encodes CASSERRTGLTEAFF. Looking up the rest from reference TRBV28 and TRBJ1-1 gives the full variable domain: DVKVTQSSRYLVKRTGEKVFLECVQDMDHENMFWYRQDPGLGLRLIYFSYDVKMKEKGDIPEGYSVSREKKERFSLILESASTNQTSMYLCASSERRTGLTEAFFGQGTRLTVV.

This rearrangement joins TRBV25-1 to TRBJ2-5; 8 nucleotides agree with TRBD2. Trimming removed 7 bases from V and 4 bases from J; junction bases left unmatched: 5. The CDR3 is 13 residues long. Looked up from germline, CDR1 is MGHDK and CDR2 is SYGVNS. CDR3 in amino acids: CASMTGGGETQYF. CDR3 nucleotides: TGTGCCAGCATGACGGGAGGGGGAGAGACCCAGTACTTC.

The rearrangement uses TRBV12-5 and TRBJ2-3; D tentatively fits TRBD1 or TRBD2 (6 bases each). The CDR3 loop spans 14 amino acids. V dropped 7 bases and J dropped 8 bases, with 19 bases sitting between them. Germline lookup yields CDR1 LGHNT and CDR2 FRNRAP. CDR3 region: CASATPTGAATQYF. CDR3 bases: TGTGCTAGTGCCACCCCAACGGGGGCGGCTACGCAGTATTTT.

The chain links TRBV7-2 to TRBJ2-1; D ambiguous. Germline V lookup: CDR1 SGHTA, CDR2 FQGNSA. Trimming left V 4 bases short and J 5 bases short, with 9 bases between. The CDR3 consists of 13 residues. CDR3: CASSSYLDNEQFF. The CDR3 DNA reads as TGTGCCAGCAGCTCCTACTTAGACAATGAGCAGTTCTTC. The whole variable domain, filled in from reference TRBV7-2 and TRBJ2-1, reads GAGVSQSPSNKVTEKGKDVELRCDPISGHTALYWYRQSLGQGLEFLIYFQGNSAPDKSGLPSDRFSAERTGGSVSTLTIQRTQQEDSAVYLCASSSYLDNEQFFGPGTRLTVL.

The J gene is TRBJ1-5, the V gene TRBV27; perhaps TRBD1 as D (5 bases). V was cut by 8 bases and J by 1 base, with 6 bases left in between. There are 12 residues in the CDR3. Germline loops: CDR1 MNHEY, CDR2 SMNVEV (reference sequence). The CDR3, as DNA: TGTGCCAGCGGGGGGAGCAATCAGCCCCAGCATTTT. Amino acid sequence: CASGGSNQPQHF.

This clone is a singleton in its sample. The V gene is TRBV2, the J gene TRBJ1-1, with D uncertain. This CDR3 spans 13 amino acids. Per the germline V gene, CDR1 is SNHLY and CDR2 is FYNNEI. V was trimmed by 4 bases and J by 7 bases, leaving 13 bases between them. The CDR3, as DNA: TGTGCCAGCAGTGCCCGTGGGTGGGGTGAAGCTTTCTTT. Translated: CASSARGWGEAFF.

This clone was seen a few times. V and J are TRBV5-1 and TRBJ1-2; TRBD1 is a possible D gene (6 bases). The V gene lost 4 bases and the J gene lost 8 bases, with 24 bases spanning the gap. CDR3 size: 16 residues. Germline values: CDR1 SGHRS, CDR2 YFSETQ. CDR3 sequence (DNA): TGCGCCAGCAGCCCGGGGGGCTGGGAGGCACAGGAAGGCTACACCTTC. Translated, it gives CASSPGGWEAQEGYTF.

The V and J genes are TRBV6-1 and TRBJ1-2; maybe TRBD1 (6 bases). Deletions cut 6 bases from V and 8 bases from J, with 16 bases between. This CDR3 comprises 13 residues. Germline CDR1 reads MNHNS; CDR2 reads SASEGT. The CDR3 sequence is CASRTQGVTGYTF. In DNA, the CDR3 is TGTGCCAGCAGAACACAGGGAGTAACGGGCTACACCTTC.

This chain uses TRBV28 with TRBJ2-7; D is uncertain. Germline assignment: CDR1 MDHEN and CDR2 SYDVKM. V was cut by 2 bases and J by 0 bases, with 8 bases left in between. The CDR3 is made up of 14 amino acids. The CDR3 reads CASSLLSPSYEQYF. Written as DNA, the CDR3 is TGTGCCAGCAGTTTACTCAGCCCCTCCTACGAGCAGTACTTC.

The CDR3 protein is CAWSGSPGYNEQFF. The CDR3, as DNA: TGTGCCTGGAGTGGGTCCCCCGGTTACAATGAGCAGTTCTTC. The V gene is TRBV30, the J gene TRBJ2-1; D gene uncertain. The V and J ends lost 1 base and 4 bases respectively, with 11 bases between them. CDR1 and CDR2 from the germline V gene are GTSNPN and SVGIG (reference sequence). The CDR3 has 14 amino acids. Looking up the rest from reference TRBV30 and TRBJ2-1 gives the full variable domain: SQTIHQWPATLVQPVGSPLSLECTVEGTSNPNLYWYRQAAGRGLQLLFYSVGIGQISSEVPQNLSASRPQDRQFILSSKKLLLSDSGFYLCAWSGSPGYNEQFFGPGTRLTVL.

The V gene is TRBV21-1, the J gene TRBJ2-7. TRBV21-1 is reported as a pseudogene. The CDR3 is 11 residues long. The DNA for the CDR3 is TGTGCCAGCAGGGTTCTTAACGAGCAGTACTTC. Translated, it gives CASRVLNEQYF.

V gene TRBV5-1 combines with J gene TRBJ2-7; D may match TRBD1 or TRBD2 (5 bases each). Germline V gene sequence: CDR1 SGHRS, CDR2 YFSETQ. Trimming removed 0 bases from V and 5 bases from J, with 12 bases in between. The CDR3 consists of 14 residues. The CDR3 sequence: CASSLGGPGDEQYF. CDR3 coding DNA: TGCGCCAGCAGCTTGGGGGGACCAGGAGACGAGCAGTACTTC.

Ten or more counts support this clone. The chain links TRBV14 to TRBJ2-1; D unresolved. Germline assignment: CDR1 SGHDN and CDR2 FVKESK. Trimming took 1 base from V and 3 from J, leaving 4 bases between them. The CDR3 totals 13 residues. In DNA, the CDR3 is TGTGCCAGCAGCCAAGGTCACTACAATGAGCAGTTCTTC. This sequence encodes CASSQGHYNEQFF.

This clone appeared a single time. The chain uses TRBV5-4 and TRBJ1-4; D might be TRBD1 (5 bases). This CDR3 spans 16 amino acids. Germline CDR1 and CDR2: SGHNT and YYREEE (reference sequence). Trimming took off 4 bases at V and 6 bases at J, with 19 bases between the two ends. CDR3 DNA sequence: TGTGCCAGCAGCCCAACCCCTGGGACGGGAGATGAAAAACTGTTTTTT. Encoded protein: CASSPTPGTGDEKLFF. Looking up the rest from reference TRBV5-4 and TRBJ1-4 gives the full variable domain: ETGVTQSPTHLIKTRGQQVTLRCSSQSGHNTVSWYQQALGQGPQFIFQYYREEENGRGNFPPRFSGLQFPNYSSELNVNALELDDSALYLCASSPTPGTGDEKLFFGSGTQLSVL.

The V gene is TRBV27, the J gene TRBJ2-4; D is possibly TRBD2 (5 bases). Germline CDR1 MNHEY, CDR2 SMNVEV (reference sequence). V dropped 2 bases and J dropped 0 bases, with 11 bases sitting between them. This CDR3 comprises 16 residues. Here the CDR3 DNA reads TGTGCCAGCAGTTTAGGAGGCGATCTAGCCAAAAACATTCAGTACTTC. This encodes CASSLGGDLAKNIQYF.

This rearrangement joins TRBV28 to TRBJ2-7; 10 nucleotides line up with TRBD2. CDR3 length equals 16 residues. The V gene's germline CDR1 is MDHEN and CDR2 SYDVKM. V shed 0 bases, J shed 3 bases, and the junction held 5 bases outside the gene matches. CDR3 bases: TGTGCCAGCAGTTTATGGTCCACTAGCGGGGACTACGAGCAGTACTTC. Translating gives CASSLWSTSGDYEQYF.

The rearrangement uses TRBV6-1 and TRBJ1-2; D remains unclear. The V end was cut by 1 base, the J end by 4 bases, with 16 bases between. The germline V gene encodes CDR1 MNHNS and CDR2 SASEGT. This CDR3 is 16 amino acids long. The DNA for the CDR3 is TGTGCCAGCAGTGAAGTTTGGGGTGTCAAGGGCTATGGCTACACCTTC. This sequence encodes CASSEVWGVKGYGYTF.

The genes are TRBV28 and TRBJ2-7, with TRBD1 as a possible D gene (6 bases). Per germline, CDR1 MDHEN and CDR2 SYDVKM. Between the trimmed V and J ends, which lost 4 bases and 3 bases, there was a span of 16 bases. The CDR3 runs to 15 residues. The CDR3 coding sequence is TGTGCCAGCAGTTCCTTCCGGGACACCGACTACGAGCAGTACTTC. Protein product: CASSSFRDTDYEQYF.

The chain couples TRBV25-1 to TRBJ2-1; tentatively, D is TRBD2 (6 bases). Germline lookup yields CDR1 MGHDK and CDR2 SYGVNS. Between the trimmed V and J ends, which lost 4 bases and 7 bases, there was a span of 14 bases. This CDR3 comprises 14 residues. The CDR3 region has the DNA TGTGCCAGCAGTGGTCGGGACTCAGGTAATGAGCAGTTCTTC. This gives the protein CASSGRDSGNEQFF.